Given below is one T cell receptor beta chain in context. The data were obtained in a study of blood T cell repertoires in COVID-19. This CDR3 region has 16 residues. Germline CDR1 and CDR2: MGHRA and YSYEKL. With V trimmed by 4 bases and J by 0 bases, 6 bases remained unmatched. The table came from immunoSEQ multiplex PCR; TCRdb's copy has only in-frame clones and leaves some out. This repertoire shows 85,000 to 130,000 clones, roughly 86% found once; its top ten account for about 6.3%. The rearrangement joins TRBV4-1 to TRBJ2-1, with 7 positions matching TRBD2. Sample: peripheral blood. The TCR comes from a woman aged 55-75 years with acute or convalescent COVID-19. The CDR3 here is CASSPVAGLSYNEQFF. As DNA, the CDR3 is TGCGCCAGCAGCCCAGTAGCGGGCCTCTCCTACAATGAGCAGTTCTTC.